The next 7 T cell receptor beta chains were all read from a single sample in a study of identifying expanded T cells in peripheral blood. Assay used: immunoSEQ multiplex PCR; TCRdb lists only in-frame clones, some missing. Altogether 90,000 or so clones are present, about 86% being singletons, with the ten largest covering roughly 5.5%. The sequenced sample consisted of blood. These receptors were taken from a person between 18 and 70 years old in good health.

By sample fraction, this clone is medium-sized. This CDR3 is CASREEGTVNQPQHF. The CDR3 DNA sequence: TGTGCCAGTAGAGAGGAGGGGACGGTCAATCAGCCCCAGCATTTT. The chain recombines TRBV19 with TRBJ1-5, with a possible D match to TRBD1 (5 bases). Germline-derived CDR1 and CDR2 are LNHDA and SQIVND (reference sequence). The CDR3 covers 15 residues. With 6 bases removed from V and 3 bases from J, the gap between germline ends came to 15 bases.

This clone has a handful of counts. The CDR3 protein is CASSVGVRNYNSPLHF. The CDR3 region has the DNA TGTGCCAGCAGCGTAGGGGTCCGGAACTATAATTCACCCCTCCACTTT. V usage is TRBV9 and J usage is TRBJ1-6; D is undetermined. CDR3 length equals 16 residues. Germline CDR1 and CDR2: SGDLS and YYNGEE. V lost 0 bases and J lost 3, with 10 bases in between.

This chain uses TRBV30 with TRBJ2-4, with TRBD1 matching over 8 bases. CDR3 length equals 13 residues. Germline V gene lookup returns CDR1 GTSNPN and CDR2 SVGIG (reference sequence). Unmatched junction bases numbered 4, after V lost 3 bases and J lost 6 bases. CDR3 sequence (DNA): TGTGCCTGGAGCCTAGGACAGGGAAACATTCAGTACTTC. It codes for CAWSLGQGNIQYF.

The genes are TRBV7-9 and TRBJ2-1; TRBD1 aligns across 11 bases. This CDR3 contains 16 residues. The trim removed 5 bases at V and 8 bases at J, leaving 11 bases unmatched. Germline values: CDR1 SEHNR, CDR2 FQNEAQ (reference sequence). The CDR3 DNA sequence: TGTGCCAGCAGCCCCCCGGACAGGGGGCGTTTTGATGAGCAGTTCTTC. Its protein product is CASSPPDRGRFDEQFF.

This rearrangement joins TRBV4-1 to TRBJ1-5; D uncertain. This CDR3 has 15 amino acids. Trimming stripped 1 base from V and 0 bases from J, with 7 bases between. Germline assignment: CDR1 MGHRA and CDR2 YSYEKL. CDR3 sequence (DNA): TGCGCCAGCAGCCAAGTACAGTATAGCAATCAGCCCCAGCATTTT. This translates into CASSQVQYSNQPQHF.

This chain connects TRBV11-2 to TRBJ1-4; D remains ambiguous. This CDR3 contains 14 residues. The V end lost 0 bases, the J end lost 11 bases, and 13 bases lay between the germline ends. CDR1 SGHAT and CDR2 FQNNGV come from the germline V gene. As DNA, the CDR3 is TGTGCCAGCAGCTTAGATTATAGGGTTAAGAAACTGTTTTTT. Its translation is CASSLDYRVKKLFF.

The rearrangement joins TRBV30 to TRBJ1-5; no reliable D call. The V end lost 3 bases, the J end lost 0 bases, and 18 bases lay between the germline ends. The germline V gene encodes CDR1 GTSNPN and CDR2 SVGIG (reference sequence). The CDR3 spans 17 residues. CDR3 DNA sequence: TGTGCCTGGAGAGAGGGAGGATGGGGATATAGCAATCAGCCCCAGCATTTT. It encodes CAWREGGWGYSNQPQHF.